This T cell receptor (beta chain) comes out of a study of low-dose radiotherapy and immunotherapy resistance in tumors. Study overall: Patients were treated with intravenous nivolumab at 240 mg every two weeks and were also dosed with ipilimumab at 1 mg/kg every six weeks. Once cycle 1 day 1 began, patients took oral aspirin 300 mg daily for four cycles.

The sample holds many counts of this clonotype. Time point noted: after trial treatment. Treatment denoted: LDRT plus nivolumab, ipilimumab, low-dose cyclophosphamide and aspirin (RACIN trial). Each eligible patient had an advanced solid tumor, and these tumors lacked tumor-infiltrating lymphocytes. TRAV- and TRBV-specific primers primed first-strand cDNA, covering alpha and beta chains. The PCR that amplified TCRs ran for around 21 cycles, relying on a constant-region primer and a V-primer adapter. TCRdb re-analysed the reads in MiXCR, keeping a single row per CDR3 protein. The data hold about 39,000 distinct CDR3 sequences, with about 20% observed a single time. The CDR3 totals 17 residues. Unmatched junction bases numbered 6, after V lost 5 bases and J lost 0 bases. Looked up from germline, CDR1 is MGHDK and CDR2 is SYGVNS.

Sample: PBMCs, taken after low-dose radiotherapy plus immunotherapy. The chain is built from TRBV25-1 and TRBJ2-2, with 10 positions matching TRBD2. This receptor was obtained from a female donor with ovarian cancer. The CDR3 nucleotides read TGTGCCAGCAGTATGATAGCGGGGGGCACGAACACCGGGGAGCTGTTTTTT. Translated: CASSMIAGGTNTGELFF.